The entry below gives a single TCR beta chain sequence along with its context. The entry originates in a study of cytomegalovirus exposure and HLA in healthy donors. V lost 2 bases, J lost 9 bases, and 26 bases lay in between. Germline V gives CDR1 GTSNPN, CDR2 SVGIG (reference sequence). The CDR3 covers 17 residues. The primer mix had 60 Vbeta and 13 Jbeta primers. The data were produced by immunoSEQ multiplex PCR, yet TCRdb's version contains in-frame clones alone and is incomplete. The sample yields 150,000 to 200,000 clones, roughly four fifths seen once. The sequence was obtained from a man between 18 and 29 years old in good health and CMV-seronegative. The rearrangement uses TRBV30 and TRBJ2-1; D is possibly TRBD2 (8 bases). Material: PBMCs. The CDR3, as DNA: TGTGCCTGGAGTCCACGAGACGGGAGGGCCAGGGGGGGTGAGCAGTTCTTC. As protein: CAWSPRDGRARGGEQFF. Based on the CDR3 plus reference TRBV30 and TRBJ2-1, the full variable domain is SQTIHQWPATLVQPVGSPLSLECTVEGTSNPNLYWYRQAAGRGLQLLFYSVGIGQISSEVPQNLSASRPQDRQFILSSKKLLLSDSGFYLCAWSPRDGRARGGEQFFGPGTRLTVL.